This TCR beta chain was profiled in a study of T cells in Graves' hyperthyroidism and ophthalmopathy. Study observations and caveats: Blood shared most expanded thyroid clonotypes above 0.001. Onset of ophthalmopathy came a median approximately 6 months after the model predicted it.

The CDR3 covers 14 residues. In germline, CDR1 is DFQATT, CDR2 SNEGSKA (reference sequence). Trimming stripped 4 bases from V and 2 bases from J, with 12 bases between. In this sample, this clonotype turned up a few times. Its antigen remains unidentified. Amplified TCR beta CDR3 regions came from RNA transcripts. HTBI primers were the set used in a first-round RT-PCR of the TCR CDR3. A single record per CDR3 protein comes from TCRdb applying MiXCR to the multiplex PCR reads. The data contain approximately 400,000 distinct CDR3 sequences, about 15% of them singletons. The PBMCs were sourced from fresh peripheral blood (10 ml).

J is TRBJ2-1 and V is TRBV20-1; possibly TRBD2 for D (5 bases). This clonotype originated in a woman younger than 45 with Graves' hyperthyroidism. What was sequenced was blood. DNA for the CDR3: TGCAGTGCTAAAGAGGGAGTTACCTACAATGAGCAGTTCTTC. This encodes CSAKEGVTYNEQFF.